These T cell receptor beta chains were read from a single sample in a study of blood T cell repertoires in COVID-19. Produced via immunoSEQ multiplex PCR; TCRdb's table is partial and in-frame only. This sample carries about 210,000 clones, 84% of them seen once, and the ten largest clones take roughly 3.2%. The sequenced material came from PBMCs or T cells enriched from blood (not recorded which). The receptors here all came from a woman in her twenties or thirties who had been exposed to COVID-19. The CDR3 runs from the conserved cysteine through the conserved F or W. Fields, in order: D gene, V gene, clone size, J gene, CDR3 protein, CDR3 DNA. A D gene is named only where the DNA matches it firmly. Clone size is shown for a subset of rows, as once, few, many or a class of expanded clone.

d_call: -
v_call: TRBV10-2
clone_size: -
j_call: TRBJ1-6
cdr3_aa: CASSDRGSSYNSPLHF
cdr3_nt: TGCGCCAGCAGTGACAGAGGGAGCTCCTATAATTCACCCCTCCACTTT

d_call: -
v_call: TRBV29-1
clone_size: -
j_call: TRBJ2-2
cdr3_aa: CSTTSGGVNTGELFF
cdr3_nt: TGCAGCACGACAAGCGGTGGGGTGAACACCGGGGAGCTGTTTTTT

d_call: -
v_call: TRBV21-1
clone_size: -
j_call: TRBJ1-1
cdr3_aa: CASSKALQGMNTEAFF
cdr3_nt: TGTGCCAGCAGCAAAGCGCTACAGGGAATGAACACTGAAGCTTTCTTT

d_call: -
v_call: TRBV25-1
clone_size: -
j_call: TRBJ1-5
cdr3_aa: CASSEGTGHQPQHF
cdr3_nt: TGTGCCAGCAGTGAAGGTACGGGTCATCAGCCCCAGCATTTT

d_call: -
v_call: TRBV7-2
clone_size: -
j_call: TRBJ2-3
cdr3_aa: CASSLSLGRGPTDTQYF
cdr3_nt: TGTGCCAGCAGCTTATCTCTGGGGCGGGGGCCCACAGATACGCAGTATTTT

d_call: TRBD2
v_call: TRBV9
clone_size: -
j_call: TRBJ2-3
cdr3_aa: CASSVGGTSGTDTQYF
cdr3_nt: TGTGCCAGCAGCGTGGGGGGGACTAGCGGGACAGATACGCAGTATTTT

d_call: -
v_call: TRBV7-9
clone_size: -
j_call: TRBJ1-2
cdr3_aa: CASSFVGDAAGGYTF
cdr3_nt: TGTGCCAGCAGCTTTGTCGGGGATGCGGCCGGTGGCTACACCTTC

d_call: -
v_call: TRBV7-8
clone_size: -
j_call: TRBJ1-5
cdr3_aa: CASSPRTDYSNQPQHF
cdr3_nt: TGTGCCAGCAGCCCACGGACAGACTATAGCAATCAGCCCCAGCATTTT

d_call: -
v_call: TRBV19
clone_size: -
j_call: TRBJ1-2
cdr3_aa: CASGRGGYGYTF
cdr3_nt: TGTGCCAGCGGGCGGGGGGGCTATGGCTACACCTTC

d_call: TRBD1
v_call: TRBV6-6
clone_size: many
j_call: TRBJ1-4
cdr3_aa: CASSSPTGQGVEKLFF
cdr3_nt: TGTGCCAGCAGTTCTCCTACCGGACAGGGGGTGGAAAAACTGTTTTTT

d_call: TRBD1
v_call: TRBV10-2
clone_size: -
j_call: TRBJ2-5
cdr3_aa: CASSEDRGETQYF
cdr3_nt: TGCGCCAGCAGCGAGGACAGGGGGGAGACCCAGTACTTC

d_call: -
v_call: TRBV10-3
clone_size: -
j_call: TRBJ1-5
cdr3_aa: CAISDPTGNQPQHF
cdr3_nt: TGTGCCATCAGTGACCCGACAGGAAATCAGCCCCAGCATTTT

d_call: TRBD1
v_call: TRBV15
clone_size: -
j_call: TRBJ1-6
cdr3_aa: CATSRAPGTVRNSPLHF
cdr3_nt: TGTGCCACCAGCAGAGCGCCCGGGACAGTCCGGAATTCACCCCTCCACTTT

d_call: -
v_call: TRBV18
clone_size: once
j_call: TRBJ1-4
cdr3_aa: CASSQSTNEKLFF
cdr3_nt: TGTGCCAGCTCCCAATCAACTAATGAAAAACTGTTTTTT

d_call: -
v_call: TRBV19
clone_size: -
j_call: TRBJ1-1
cdr3_aa: CASSISGPNTEAFF
cdr3_nt: TGTGCCAGTAGTATAAGTGGCCCGAACACTGAAGCTTTCTTT

d_call: TRBD1
v_call: TRBV11-2
clone_size: once
j_call: TRBJ1-6
cdr3_aa: CASSSGQGSSPLHF
cdr3_nt: TGTGCCAGCAGCTCTGGACAGGGTAGTTCACCCCTCCACTTT

d_call: TRBD1
v_call: TRBV7-2
clone_size: -
j_call: TRBJ2-3
cdr3_aa: CASSATTGGPTDTQYF
cdr3_nt: TGTGCCAGCAGCGCCACGACAGGGGGTCCCACAGATACGCAGTATTTT

d_call: -
v_call: TRBV7-9
clone_size: -
j_call: TRBJ2-2
cdr3_aa: CASQEIGQSNTGELFF
cdr3_nt: TGTGCCAGCCAGGAGATAGGACAGTCGAACACCGGGGAGCTGTTTTTT

d_call: TRBD1
v_call: TRBV5-1
clone_size: -
j_call: TRBJ2-7
cdr3_aa: CASSFTGGYEQYF
cdr3_nt: TGCGCCAGCAGCTTCACAGGGGGCTACGAGCAGTACTTC

d_call: TRBD1
v_call: TRBV7-3
clone_size: few
j_call: TRBJ2-1
cdr3_aa: CASSNSHGTGPYNEQFF
cdr3_nt: TGTGCCAGCAGCAACAGCCACGGGACAGGGCCTTACAATGAGCAGTTCTTC

d_call: TRBD2
v_call: TRBV6-5
clone_size: -
j_call: TRBJ2-7
cdr3_aa: CASTVLAGSHEQYF
cdr3_nt: TGTGCCAGCACAGTACTAGCGGGGAGCCACGAGCAGTACTTC

d_call: TRBD1
v_call: TRBV7-8
clone_size: -
j_call: TRBJ2-7
cdr3_aa: CASSLGYSQGGYEQYF
cdr3_nt: TGTGCCAGCAGCTTAGGATATTCACAGGGGGGCTACGAGCAGTACTTC

d_call: -
v_call: TRBV15
clone_size: -
j_call: TRBJ1-5
cdr3_aa: CATSRRQTLLDQPQHF
cdr3_nt: TGTGCCACCAGCAGACGACAGACCCTTTTGGATCAGCCCCAGCATTTT

d_call: TRBD1
v_call: TRBV19
clone_size: -
j_call: TRBJ1-1
cdr3_aa: CASLRGQMNTEAFF
cdr3_nt: TGTGCCAGCCTACGGGGACAGATGAACACTGAAGCTTTCTTT

d_call: TRBD1
v_call: TRBV7-2
clone_size: few
j_call: TRBJ1-5
cdr3_aa: CASSQGGLSNQPQHF
cdr3_nt: TGTGCCAGCAGCCAGGGGGGCTTAAGCAATCAGCCCCAGCATTTT

d_call: -
v_call: TRBV5-4
clone_size: -
j_call: TRBJ2-3
cdr3_aa: CASSLARIRNTDTQYF
cdr3_nt: TGTGCCAGCAGCTTGGCGCGGATCCGGAACACAGATACGCAGTATTTT